This TCR beta chain is drawn from a study of T-cell reconstitution after alpha-beta-depleted transplantation in children (dated by TCRdb to 2015 to 2016). A note on the overall study: Using TCR repertoire profiling, the study followed T-cell immune reconstitution in a quantitative way in children after TCRalphabeta/CD19-depleted allogeneic hematopoietic cell transplantation.

A word on this clonotype: Its antigen specificity is not known. Per-base qualities were not stored, and no clone one base away is much larger.

Library preparation employed PCR. The data were produced on an Illumina HiSeq 2500. Molecular barcoding was employed in the preparation of TCR libraries, with unique molecular identifiers being used to normalize TCRbeta repertoire quantification. TCRdb trimmed the raw reads at Q25, called clones with MiXCR and kept productive beta chains. Duplicate CDR3 protein sequences are folded into a single record with the most common DNA and genes. The table for this sample lists a few hundred thousand distinct CDR3 sequences; over 20% of them were counted only once. The ten largest account for around 3.9% of the sample. CDR1 and CDR2, per the germline V gene, are MDHEN and SYDVKM. The CDR3 spans 11 residues, from the cysteine through the phenylalanine. Only the CDR3 region is kept as DNA, spanning 33 bases read in frame from base 1. V sheds 8 bases and J sheds 4 bases, leaving 9 bases between their ends.

This clonotype was sampled from a human donor who donated a stem cell graft to a child with acute myeloid leukemia. Sequences were derived from PBMCs from the stem cell graft donor, sampled from the stem cell graft. The sequence links TRBV28 to TRBJ2-7; the D gene is unclear. The CDR3 is CASGTTYEQYF. The sequence in DNA is TGTGCCAGCGGTACAACTTACGAGCAGTACTTC.